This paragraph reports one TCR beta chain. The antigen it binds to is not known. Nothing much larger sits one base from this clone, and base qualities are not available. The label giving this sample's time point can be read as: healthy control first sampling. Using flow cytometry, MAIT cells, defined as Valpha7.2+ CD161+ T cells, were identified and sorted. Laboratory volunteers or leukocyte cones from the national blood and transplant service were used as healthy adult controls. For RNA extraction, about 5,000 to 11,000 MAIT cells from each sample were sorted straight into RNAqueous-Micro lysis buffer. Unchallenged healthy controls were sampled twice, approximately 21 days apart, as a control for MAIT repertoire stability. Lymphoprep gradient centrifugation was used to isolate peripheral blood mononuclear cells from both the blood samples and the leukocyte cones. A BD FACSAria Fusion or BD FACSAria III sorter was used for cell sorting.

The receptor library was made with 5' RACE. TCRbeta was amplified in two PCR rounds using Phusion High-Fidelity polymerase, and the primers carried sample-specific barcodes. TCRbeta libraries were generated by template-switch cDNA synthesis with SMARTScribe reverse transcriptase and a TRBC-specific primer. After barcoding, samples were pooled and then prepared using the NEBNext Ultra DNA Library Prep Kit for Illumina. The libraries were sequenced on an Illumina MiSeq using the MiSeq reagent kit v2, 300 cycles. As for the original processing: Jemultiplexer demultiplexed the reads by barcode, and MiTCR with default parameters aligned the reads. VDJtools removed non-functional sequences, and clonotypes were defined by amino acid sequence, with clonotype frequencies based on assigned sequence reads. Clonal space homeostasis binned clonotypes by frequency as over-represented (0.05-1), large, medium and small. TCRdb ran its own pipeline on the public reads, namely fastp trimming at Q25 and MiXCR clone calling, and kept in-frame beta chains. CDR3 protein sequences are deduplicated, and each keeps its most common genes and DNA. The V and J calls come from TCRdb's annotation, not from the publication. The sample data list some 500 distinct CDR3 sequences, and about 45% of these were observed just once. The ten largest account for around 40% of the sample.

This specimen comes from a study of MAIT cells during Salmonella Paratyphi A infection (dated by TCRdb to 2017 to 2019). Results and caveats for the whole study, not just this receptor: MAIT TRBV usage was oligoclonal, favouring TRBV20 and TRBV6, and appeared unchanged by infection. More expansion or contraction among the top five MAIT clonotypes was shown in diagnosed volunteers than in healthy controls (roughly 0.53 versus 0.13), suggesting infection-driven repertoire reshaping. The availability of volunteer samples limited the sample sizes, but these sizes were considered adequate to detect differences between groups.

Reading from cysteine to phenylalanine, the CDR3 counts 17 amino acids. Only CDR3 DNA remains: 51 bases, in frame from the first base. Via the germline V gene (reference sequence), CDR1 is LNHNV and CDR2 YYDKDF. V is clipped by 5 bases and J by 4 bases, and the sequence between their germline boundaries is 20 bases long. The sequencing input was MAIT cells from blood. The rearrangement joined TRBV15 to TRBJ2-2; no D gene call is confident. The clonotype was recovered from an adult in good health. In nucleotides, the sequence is TGTGCCACCAGCCCCTTGGCGGTCTCACCCTCCACCGGGGAGCTGTTTTTT. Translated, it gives CATSPLAVSPSTGELFF.